The rows below give T cell receptor beta chains drawn from one sample of a study of T cell responses to AZD1222 COVID-19 vaccine. The method was immunoSEQ multiplex PCR; TCRdb's version includes in-frame clones alone and lacks a portion of them. The table has fewer than 110,000 clones, around nine tenths seen once. The material sequenced was peripheral blood, taken 28 days after the second AZD1222 dose. These receptors all come from an adult who received the AZD1222 COVID-19 vaccine. The conserved cysteine and the conserved F or W are not part of the CDR3 here.

v_call: TRBV18
cdr3_aa: ASSPRQGQESPLH

v_call: TRBV12-5
cdr3_aa: ASGLVKRSYEQY

v_call: TRBV4-1
cdr3_aa: ASSPRGDRLVGSEQY

v_call: TRBV5-1
cdr3_aa: ASSLEGNYGYT

v_call: TRBV19
cdr3_aa: ASRIQGHQPQH

v_call: TRBV19
cdr3_aa: ASSKNRELNTEAF

v_call: TRBV10-3
cdr3_aa: AISAREDSPLH

v_call: TRBV28
cdr3_aa: ASSLAGRSTNEKLF

v_call: TRBV6-2/TRBV6-3
cdr3_aa: ASSDKVGYEQY

v_call: TRBV4-3
cdr3_aa: ASSQGLRGENQPQH

v_call: TRBV10-1
cdr3_aa: ASRAGTGTEAF

v_call: TRBV6-2/TRBV6-3
cdr3_aa: ASSFGQYNEQF

v_call: TRBV5-1
cdr3_aa: ASSLGGESYNEQF

v_call: TRBV5-1
cdr3_aa: ASSPGQGIAGEQF

v_call: TRBV12-3/TRBV12-4
cdr3_aa: ASQEGLGSPLH

v_call: TRBV6-5
cdr3_aa: ASSQGSGQPQH

v_call: TRBV5-4
cdr3_aa: ASSAGQGNYGYT

v_call: TRBV24-1
cdr3_aa: ATSAPQGTGTGELF

v_call: TRBV7-2
cdr3_aa: ASSLDTGLKH

v_call: TRBV19
cdr3_aa: ASSMGQTANTIY

v_call: TRBV28
cdr3_aa: ASREPSMNTEAF

v_call: TRBV4-1
cdr3_aa: ASSQSETAPYEQY

v_call: TRBV2
cdr3_aa: ASSEAGGNQPQH

v_call: TRBV27
cdr3_aa: ASSLDPAFNEQF

v_call: TRBV19
cdr3_aa: ASSILNTEAF

v_call: TRBV6-5
cdr3_aa: ASSYFATDLSEQY

v_call: TRBV19
cdr3_aa: AAGAPGNTIY

v_call: TRBV2
cdr3_aa: ASSAQGAGEQY

v_call: TRBV7-3
cdr3_aa: ASIYRTGGGTQY

v_call: TRBV2
cdr3_aa: ASSEGWESNQPQH

v_call: TRBV7-9
cdr3_aa: ASSRTSGGHNEQF

v_call: TRBV19
cdr3_aa: ASTAGTGSGSNQPQH

v_call: TRBV4-1
cdr3_aa: ASSRGTGTYQPQH

v_call: TRBV4-1
cdr3_aa: ASSQGTGTYFPSYEQY

v_call: TRBV7-2
cdr3_aa: ASSAHLNTEAF

v_call: TRBV7-9
cdr3_aa: ASSLGDRANSYEQY

v_call: TRBV6-6
cdr3_aa: ASSPSVGGGSTGELF

v_call: TRBV29-1
cdr3_aa: SVRTLENTGELF

v_call: TRBV7-9
cdr3_aa: ASSFATPRDGYT

v_call: TRBV9
cdr3_aa: ASSVGGLGGYEQY

v_call: TRBV18
cdr3_aa: ASSPEGISYEQY